The 20 T cell receptor beta chains presented below share a single source sample, sequenced in a study of CD4+ T cells in melanoma. Clones were read by immunoSEQ multiplex PCR, and TCRdb kept only the in-frame ones, dropping some. The table lists around 19,000 clones, about 85% of them singletons. The sample was cells from a culture (not recorded whether cultured in vitro). Every receptor here comes from a human donor with melanoma.

The chain links TRBV5-1 to TRBJ2-5; D unresolved. The CDR3 sequence is 13 residues long. V shed 0 bases and J shed 3 bases, with 6 bases lying between them. CDR1 is SGHRS and CDR2 is YFSETQ in the germline V gene. The CDR3 nucleotides read TGCGCCAGCAGCTTGGCCGTGGAAGAGACCCAGTACTTC. Translated: CASSLAVEETQYF.

The chain is built from TRBV6-6 and TRBJ1-4; D not certain. The V gene's germline CDR1 is MNHNY and CDR2 SVGAGI (reference sequence). This CDR3 has 10 amino acids. V lost 11 bases and J lost 7, with 8 bases in between. CDR3 DNA: TGTGCCTCCCTGGGTGAAAAACTGTTTTTT. Translating gives CASLGEKLFF.

This rearrangement joins TRBV19 to TRBJ2-2; possibly TRBD1 for D (5 bases). Looked up from germline, CDR1 is LNHDA and CDR2 is SQIVND (reference sequence). Trimming took 2 bases from V and 0 from J, leaving 10 bases between them. This CDR3 comprises 16 residues. DNA for the CDR3: TGTGCCAGTAGTATAATTTCCAGGGCGAACACCGGGGAGCTGTTTTTT. It encodes CASSIISRANTGELFF.

The J gene is TRBJ1-6, the V gene TRBV19; 7 bases are shared with TRBD1. Germline loops: CDR1 LNHDA, CDR2 SQIVND (reference sequence). Trimming took 6 bases from V and 8 from J; bases not matched to a gene: 4. This CDR3 spans 13 amino acids. CDR3 amino acids: CASSLDRDSPLHF. As DNA, the CDR3 is TGTGCCAGTAGCCTAGACAGGGATTCACCCCTCCACTTT.

This sequence joins TRBV25-1 and TRBJ1-1; D is ambiguous. CDR3 length equals 12 residues. The germline CDR1 and CDR2 sequences are MGHDK and SYGVNS. V gave up 3 bases and J gave up 6 bases, with 8 bases separating them. The DNA of the CDR3 is TGTGCCAGCAGTGAGGCTACATCTGAAGCTTTCTTT. Translation gives CASSEATSEAFF.

The chain recombines TRBV9 with TRBJ1-3; TRBD1 might be the D (5 bases). The CDR3 length is 16 residues. V dropped 3 bases and J dropped 0 bases, with 13 bases sitting between them. The germline V gene has CDR1 SGDLS and CDR2 YYNGEE. As DNA, the CDR3 is TGTGCCAGCAGCGCCGGGGCTCATAGCTCTGGAAACACCATATATTTT. Its translation: CASSAGAHSSGNTIYF. Variable domain in full (rest from reference TRBV9 and TRBJ1-3): DSGVTQTPKHLITATGQRVTLRCSPRSGDLSVYWYQQSLDQGLQFLIQYYNGEERAKGNILERFSAQQFPDLHSELNLSSLELGDSALYFCASSAGAHSSGNTIYFGEGSWLTVV.

CDR3 protein: CASSWGGAGGYTF. The DNA for the CDR3 is TGTGCCAGCAGTTGGGGGGGGGCAGGAGGCTACACCTTC. V gene TRBV28 combines with J gene TRBJ1-2; TRBD1 might be the D (6 bases). V lost 4 bases, J lost 8 bases, and 14 bases lay in between. Germline V gene lookup returns CDR1 MDHEN and CDR2 SYDVKM. This CDR3 region has 13 residues.

In this sample, this clone turned up a few times. The V and J genes are TRBV11-3 and TRBJ1-2; 7 nucleotides align to TRBD1. With V trimmed by 5 bases and J by 3 bases, 9 bases remained unmatched. Germline values: CDR1 SGHNT, CDR2 YENEEA. The CDR3 consists of 15 residues. The CDR3 protein is CASSQAGQFHYGYTF. The CDR3 DNA sequence: TGTGCCAGCAGCCAAGCGGGACAGTTTCACTATGGCTACACCTTC.

The chain joins TRBV5-1 to TRBJ2-3; 10 bases agree with TRBD2. Unmatched junction bases numbered 16, after V lost 2 bases and J lost 4 bases. This CDR3 comprises 19 residues. Per germline, CDR1 SGHRS and CDR2 YFSETQ. The CDR3 here is CASSFWGRPSGGLSDTQYF. CDR3 coding DNA: TGCGCCAGCAGCTTCTGGGGGAGGCCTAGCGGGGGCCTGTCAGATACGCAGTATTTT.

This clone was observed a single time. The V and J genes are TRBV5-4 and TRBJ2-3; 9 bases agree with TRBD2. Germline CDR1 and CDR2: SGHNT and YYREEE (reference sequence). V shed 4 bases, J shed 8 bases, and the junction held 20 bases outside the gene matches. The CDR3 contains 18 residues. The CDR3 nucleotides read TGTGCCAGCAGCCCATGGACGAGCGGGGGGCCTACACTAGGTACGCAGTATTTT. This encodes CASSPWTSGGPTLGTQYF. Looking up the rest from reference TRBV5-4 and TRBJ2-3 gives the full variable domain: ETGVTQSPTHLIKTRGQQVTLRCSSQSGHNTVSWYQQALGQGPQFIFQYYREEENGRGNFPPRFSGLQFPNYSSELNVNALELDDSALYLCASSPWTSGGPTLGTQYFGPGTRLTVL.

The chain recombines TRBV5-1 with TRBJ2-1, with 9 positions matching TRBD1. The CDR3 length is 16 residues. Germline lookup yields CDR1 SGHRS and CDR2 YFSETQ. V dropped 0 bases and J dropped 6; count of bases not matched to a gene: 7. The CDR3 reads CASSLEGQGAGNEQFF. As DNA, the CDR3 is TGCGCCAGCAGCTTGGAGGGACAGGGCGCCGGCAATGAGCAGTTCTTC.

The chain links TRBV11-2 to TRBJ1-1; 10 bases align to TRBD1. Trimming removed 4 bases from V and 5 bases from J; junction bases left unmatched: 1. This CDR3 region has 13 residues. Germline CDR1 SGHAT, CDR2 FQNNGV. The DNA for the CDR3 is TGTGCCAGCAGCTCGGACAGGGGGACTGAAGCTTTCTTT. Protein product: CASSSDRGTEAFF. Drawing the rest from reference TRBV11-2 and TRBJ1-1, the complete variable domain is EAGVAQSPRYKIIEKRQSVAFWCNPISGHATLYWYQQILGQGPKLLIQFQNNGVVDDSQLPKDRFSAERLKGVDSTLKIQPAKLEDSAVYLCASSSDRGTEAFFGQGTRLTVV.

The chain employs TRBV7-8 and TRBJ1-1; D is ambiguous. V dropped 5 bases and J dropped 2 bases, with 15 bases sitting between them. Looked up from germline, CDR1 is SGHVS and CDR2 is FQNEAQ. CDR3 length: 15 amino acids. The CDR3 loop is CASSVPWGANTEAFF. CDR3 DNA: TGTGCCAGCAGCGTCCCCTGGGGTGCAAACACTGAAGCTTTCTTT.

The V call is TRBV7-8, the J call TRBJ1-2; TRBD1 agrees at 8 bases. Unmatched junction bases numbered 10, after V lost 4 bases and J lost 6 bases. The CDR3 totals 15 residues. CDR1 is SGHVS and CDR2 is FQNEAQ in the germline V gene. CDR3 in DNA: TGTGCCAGCAGCTCTCGGCTGGGCAGGGGGCATGGCTACACCTTC. Its protein product is CASSSRLGRGHGYTF.

This rearrangement joins TRBV4-1 to TRBJ1-6; maybe TRBD1 (6 bases). Germline lookup yields CDR1 MGHRA and CDR2 YSYEKL. V lost 1 base, J lost 2 bases, and 12 bases lay in between. The CDR3 is 17 amino acids. The CDR3 DNA is TGCGCCAGCAGCCAAGGAAGGGGGAGCACCTATAATTCACCCCTCCACTTT. As protein: CASSQGRGSTYNSPLHF.

This clone came up a few times. The V and J genes are TRBV2 and TRBJ2-7; D not certain. The CDR3 runs 10 residues. V lost 4 bases to trimming and J lost 6 bases, with 4 bases between them. The germline V gene encodes CDR1 SNHLY and CDR2 FYNNEI. CDR3 DNA sequence: TGTGCCAGCAGTGCGTTCGAGCAGTACTTC. Protein: CASSAFEQYF.

With respect to this clone: The identical CDR3 is also encoded by other nucleotide sequences in the sample. The gene calls are TRBV30 and TRBJ1-6; D not certain. The V and J ends lost 3 bases and 11 bases respectively, with 14 bases between them. Germline V gene data show CDR1 as GTSNPN and CDR2 as SVGIG (reference sequence). The CDR3 has 13 amino acids. The CDR3 protein is CAWRKTTVPPLHF. As DNA, the CDR3 is TGTGCCTGGAGAAAAACCACAGTCCCACCCCTCCACTTT.

This clone appeared a few times. The rearrangement joins TRBV5-4 to TRBJ1-1; D is uncertain. V was shortened by 4 bases and J by 1 base, with 5 bases between the two germline ends. Looked up from germline, CDR1 is SGHNT and CDR2 is YYREEE (reference sequence). The CDR3 contains 12 residues. CDR3: CASSPRNTEAFF. The DNA for the CDR3 is TGTGCCAGCAGCCCGAGGAACACTGAAGCTTTCTTT.

The V call is TRBV4-1, the J call TRBJ1-1; D is unclear. The V end lost 2 bases, the J end lost 11 bases, and 15 bases lay between the germline ends. Germline V gene sequence: CDR1 MGHRA, CDR2 YSYEKL. This CDR3 has 13 residues. The CDR3 DNA is TGCGCCAGCAGCCAAATAAGTTGGAGTCTGGCTTTCTTT. Its protein is CASSQISWSLAFF.

This clone showed up just a few times. The chain has TRBV11-2 and TRBJ2-7; D call uncertain. The CDR3 is 18 residues long. In germline, CDR1 is SGHAT, CDR2 FQNNGV. Trimming removed 2 bases at V and 4 bases at J, with 24 bases between. CDR3: CASSLKSPSLINSYEQYF. The CDR3 DNA sequence: TGTGCCAGCAGCTTAAAATCCCCCAGCCTCATCAACAGTTACGAGCAGTACTTC.